The 27 T cell receptor beta chains listed next were all sequenced from one sample in a study of blood T cell repertoires in COVID-19. The assay was immunoSEQ multiplex PCR, and TCRdb's table has in-frame clones only and misses some. The sample lists roughly 100,000 clones; less than 90% were seen once. The specimen was peripheral blood. The receptor source for this set is a human donor in a cohort sampled during active COVID-19.

The genes are TRBV19 and TRBJ1-5; D possibly corresponds to TRBD1 (6 bases). CDR3 length equals 14 residues. The V gene's germline CDR1 is LNHDA and CDR2 SQIVND (reference sequence). The germline V and J ends were trimmed by 3 bases and 5 bases, with 11 bases remaining between them. CDR3 coding DNA: TGTGCCAGTAGTATCCCGAACAGGGATCAGCCCCAGCATTTT. Translated: CASSIPNRDQPQHF.

V usage is TRBV7-3 and J usage is TRBJ2-2; D is perhaps TRBD2 (6 bases). Germline loops: CDR1 SGHTA, CDR2 FQGTGA. The CDR3 is made up of 15 amino acids. V lost 5 bases and J lost 4, with 14 bases in between. CDR3 protein: CASSEGTATTGELFF. The CDR3 DNA is TGTGCCAGCAGCGAGGGGACTGCCACCACCGGGGAGCTGTTTTTT.

This chain joins TRBV12-5 and TRBJ2-1, with 8 nucleotides matching TRBD2. CDR1 and CDR2 from the germline V gene are LGHNT and FRNRAP. The CDR3 runs to 16 residues. V dropped 5 bases and J dropped 8; count of bases not matched to a gene: 14. For the CDR3, the DNA is TGTGCTAGTGGTAAAAGCGGGAGCGTCCTTGAGGATGAGCAGTTCTTC. This gives the protein CASGKSGSVLEDEQFF.

This rearrangement joins TRBV29-1 to TRBJ2-5; weak D call: TRBD1 (6 bases). The V end lost 7 bases, the J end lost 2 bases, and 14 bases lay between the germline ends. The CDR3 has 13 residues. Germline values: CDR1 SQVTM, CDR2 ANQGSEA. CDR3 coding DNA: TGCAGCGCGCGAGGGGGAAATCAAGAGACCCAGTACTTC. This sequence encodes CSARGGNQETQYF.

In its sample, this clone was seen once. This chain uses TRBV7-3 with TRBJ2-1; D is unresolved. V lost 3 bases and J 15 bases, leaving 12 bases between the germline ends. The CDR3 runs 11 residues. Germline values: CDR1 SGHTA, CDR2 FQGTGA. The chain's CDR3 is CASSFKIRAFF. CDR3 nucleotides: TGTGCCAGCAGCTTCAAGATCCGAGCGTTCTTC.

The chain uses TRBV19 and TRBJ1-2, with D unresolved. The CDR3 extends over 14 amino acids. Germline V gene lookup returns CDR1 LNHDA and CDR2 SQIVND (reference sequence). V was cut by 6 bases and J by 0 bases, with 11 bases left in between. The CDR3: CASRETGTNYGYTF. The CDR3 nucleotides are TGTGCCAGTAGGGAGACGGGGACTAACTATGGCTACACCTTC.

In nucleotides, the CDR3 is TGTGCCAGCAGTTTCCTACCGGGACAGGGCTTCTACGAGCAGTACTTC. Its protein is CASSFLPGQGFYEQYF. The rearrangement links TRBV28 to TRBJ2-7; 9 bases align to TRBD1. The CDR3 covers 16 residues. The V gene's germline CDR1 is MDHEN and CDR2 SYDVKM. V shed 3 bases and J 3 bases; nucleotides not matched to a gene: 9.

V usage is TRBV28 and J usage is TRBJ2-7, with 8 bases matching TRBD1. Looked up from germline, CDR1 is MDHEN and CDR2 is SYDVKM. The V segment lost 6 bases and the J segment 0 bases; nucleotides outside the gene matches: 7. The CDR3 sequence is 15 residues long. CDR3 amino acids: CASSPGTGISYEQYF. CDR3 in DNA: TGTGCCAGCAGCCCTGGGACAGGTATCTCCTACGAGCAGTACTTC.

For the CDR3, the DNA is TGTGCCAGCAGCGTAGGGGACAGTGGCTATGGCTACACCTTC. It translates to CASSVGDSGYGYTF. This rearrangement joins TRBV9 to TRBJ1-2; 7 nucleotides match TRBD1. Trimming cost V 0 bases and J 4 bases; bases outside gene matches: 3. The CDR3 consists of 14 residues. Germline lookup yields CDR1 SGDLS and CDR2 YYNGEE. The full variable domain, with the rest looked up from reference TRBV9 and TRBJ1-2, is DSGVTQTPKHLITATGQRVTLRCSPRSGDLSVYWYQQSLDQGLQFLIQYYNGEERAKGNILERFSAQQFPDLHSELNLSSLELGDSALYFCASSVGDSGYGYTFGSGTRLTVV.

The chain links TRBV3-1 (or the pseudogene TRBV3-2) to TRBJ2-1; TRBD2 matches at 8 bases. CDR1 is LGHDT, CDR2 YNNKEL, per germline (reference sequence). The CDR3 spans 15 residues. Trimming at V came to 0 bases and at J to 15 bases, leaving 13 bases not matched to a gene. CDR3 sequence: CASSQDHSGAGDLFF. The CDR3 DNA reads as TGTGCCAGCAGCCAAGATCATTCGGGAGCGGGAGATCTGTTCTTC.

The chain carries TRBV5-6 and TRBJ2-7; 9 bases align to TRBD1. The V segment lost 3 bases and the J segment 3 bases; nucleotides outside the gene matches: 16. CDR1 is SGHDT and CDR2 is YYEEEE in the germline V gene. CDR3 length equals 18 residues. The CDR3 region is CASSSARDRAKGFYEQYF. CDR3 sequence (DNA): TGTGCCAGCAGCTCTGCCCGGGACAGGGCAAAGGGGTTCTACGAGCAGTACTTC.

The rearrangement links TRBV27 to TRBJ2-5; the match to TRBD1 covers 7 bases. The CDR3 sequence is 15 residues long. V lost 5 bases, J lost 3 bases, and 9 bases stayed unmatched. The germline V gene has CDR1 MNHEY and CDR2 SMNVEV (reference sequence). CDR3 sequence: CASSIRDSPKETQYF. The DNA of the CDR3 is TGTGCCAGCAGTATCCGGGACAGTCCAAAAGAGACCCAGTACTTC.

The chain uses TRBV6-5 and TRBJ2-5, with a tentative D call TRBD1 (6 bases). The CDR3 runs to 12 residues. Germline CDR1 MNHEY, CDR2 SVGAGI. The V gene lost 7 bases and the J gene lost 1 base, with 7 bases spanning the gap. The CDR3 DNA reads TGTGCCAGCAAACAGGGCCAAGAGACCCAGTACTTC. Protein sequence: CASKQGQETQYF.

This clone was counted only a few times. The chain employs TRBV9 and TRBJ2-3; TRBD2 matches at 8 bases. Per germline, CDR1 SGDLS and CDR2 YYNGEE. This CDR3 is built from 14 residues. The V gene end was trimmed by 4 bases and the J gene end by 6 bases; junction bases not matched to a gene: 7. The CDR3 region has the DNA TGTGCCAGCAGCCCCAGCGGGAGCGGGGATACGCAGTATTTT. This encodes CASSPSGSGDTQYF.

The CDR3 reads CASSFASSGSNEQFF. The CDR3 coding sequence is TGTGCCAGCAGCTTTGCGTCTAGCGGGAGTAATGAGCAGTTCTTC. The chain links TRBV5-4 to TRBJ2-1; 10 nucleotides agree with TRBD2. Trimming took 2 bases from V and 7 from J; bases not matched to a gene: 6. The CDR3 totals 15 residues. Germline CDR1 is SGHNT and CDR2 is YYREEE (reference sequence).

V gene TRBV5-6 combines with J gene TRBJ2-7; maybe TRBD1 (5 bases). Germline V CDR1 and CDR2: SGHDT, YYEEEE. The CDR3 runs to 15 residues. V gave up 2 bases and J gave up 7 bases, with 19 bases separating them. The CDR3 sequence is CASSFHDGHWREQYF. In nucleotides, the CDR3 is TGTGCCAGCAGCTTCCACGATGGACACTGGCGGGAGCAGTACTTC.

J is TRBJ1-6 and V is TRBV7-3; 7 nucleotides match TRBD1. This CDR3 has 13 amino acids. V lost 1 base to trimming and J lost 11 bases; unmatched junction nucleotides: 2. Germline CDR1 SGHTA, CDR2 FQGTGA. In DNA form, the CDR3 reads TGTGCCAGCAGCTTAAGCCAGGGGGCACCCCTCCACTTT. It encodes CASSLSQGAPLHF.

The chain combines TRBV5-5 with TRBJ1-2; D ambiguous. Trimming stripped 0 bases from V and 1 base from J, with 7 bases between. The CDR3 contains 14 residues. Per the germline V gene, CDR1 is SGHKS and CDR2 is YYEKEE (reference sequence). Here the CDR3 reads CASSLAGNNYGYTF. The CDR3 DNA is TGTGCCAGCAGCTTGGCCGGGAATAACTATGGCTACACCTTC.

This chain links TRBV4-2 with TRBJ1-1, with D perhaps matching TRBD1 (5 bases). Germline CDR1 and CDR2: LGHNA and YNFKEQ. The length of the CDR3 is 18 residues. The V end lost 4 bases, the J end lost 0 bases, and 21 bases lay between the germline ends. In DNA form, the CDR3 reads TGTGCCAGCAGCCTAGTCATAGGGGTGTGGGATTTGAACACTGAAGCTTTCTTT. Its protein is CASSLVIGVWDLNTEAFF.

CDR3 coding DNA: TGTGCCAGCAGCGCAGGCCCAGGGTATGGCTACACCTTC. This codes for CASSAGPGYGYTF. V gene TRBV7-2 combines with J gene TRBJ1-2, with D perhaps matching TRBD1 (5 bases). V lost 5 bases to trimming and J lost 5 bases, with 12 bases between them. Germline lookup yields CDR1 SGHTA and CDR2 FQGNSA. CDR3 size: 13 residues.

The J gene is TRBJ1-3, the V gene TRBV5-4, with D perhaps matching TRBD1 (5 bases). Trimming removed 7 bases at V and 4 bases at J, with 15 bases between. This CDR3 spans 14 amino acids. Germline loops: CDR1 SGHNT, CDR2 YYREEE (reference sequence). CDR3 region: CASSLGPAGNTIYF. The CDR3 DNA sequence: TGTGCCAGCTCTTTGGGGCCCGCGGGAAACACCATATATTTT.

This chain joins TRBV6-5 and TRBJ1-6, with D possibly TRBD1 on 6 matching bases. CDR1 MNHEY and CDR2 SVGAGI come from the germline V gene. This CDR3 comprises 13 residues. V lost 6 bases, J lost 5 bases, and 8 bases lay in between. This CDR3 is CASRTGNNSPLHF. The CDR3 nucleotides are TGTGCCAGCAGGACAGGCAATAATTCACCCCTCCACTTT.

Here the CDR3 DNA reads TGTGCCAGCTCTCGGGACACCACGAAAGACCATGGCTACACCTTC. Amino acid sequence: CASSRDTTKDHGYTF. The rearrangement links TRBV18 to TRBJ1-2; D is possibly TRBD1 (6 bases). Germline V gene data show CDR1 as KGHSH and CDR2 as LQKENI. The V end was cut by 6 bases, the J end by 6 bases, with 20 bases between. The CDR3 extends over 15 amino acids.

This clone came up once. This chain links TRBV6-1 with TRBJ1-5; 7 bases are shared with TRBD1. Germline assignment: CDR1 MNHNS and CDR2 SASEGT. V shed 3 bases, J shed 9 bases, and the junction held 11 bases outside the gene matches. This CDR3 has 15 amino acids. The CDR3 DNA reads TGTGCCAGCAGTGAGACAGGGATTTATCGCAGGCCCCAGCATTTT. Amino acids: CASSETGIYRRPQHF.

This rearrangement joins TRBV27 to TRBJ1-1, with D unresolved. The ends were cut back, 2 bases at V and 2 bases at J, with 6 bases in the middle. CDR3 size: 13 residues. Germline V lookup: CDR1 MNHEY, CDR2 SMNVEV (reference sequence). This chain's CDR3 is CASSLRYNTEAFF. CDR3 sequence (DNA): TGTGCCAGCAGTTTACGGTATAACACTGAAGCTTTCTTT.

The table lists this clone with a few counts. The rearrangement links TRBV7-8 to TRBJ2-7; 12 nucleotides agree with TRBD2. This CDR3 is 16 amino acids long. Germline lookup yields CDR1 SGHVS and CDR2 FQNEAQ. Losses at the gene ends were 5 bases for V and 6 bases for J; bases not matched to a gene: 11. The CDR3: CASSLPPSGRAREQYF. The CDR3 nucleotides are TGTGCCAGCAGCCTTCCGCCTAGCGGGAGGGCCCGCGAGCAGTACTTC. The whole variable domain, filled in from reference TRBV7-8 and TRBJ2-7, reads GAGVSQSPRYKVAKRGQDVALRCDPISGHVSLFWYQQALGQGPEFLTYFQNEAQLDKSGLPSDRFFAERPEGSVSTLKIQRTQQEDSAVYLCASSLPPSGRAREQYFGPGTRLTVT.

V usage is TRBV2 and J usage is TRBJ2-3, with 9 bases aligning to TRBD1. The CDR3 covers 17 residues. J lost 0 bases, V lost 4 bases, and 8 bases had no gene match. Germline V lookup: CDR1 SNHLY, CDR2 FYNNEI. The CDR3: CASSVFRDRDSTDTQYF. CDR3 DNA sequence: TGTGCCAGCAGTGTATTCCGGGACAGGGACAGCACAGATACGCAGTATTTT.